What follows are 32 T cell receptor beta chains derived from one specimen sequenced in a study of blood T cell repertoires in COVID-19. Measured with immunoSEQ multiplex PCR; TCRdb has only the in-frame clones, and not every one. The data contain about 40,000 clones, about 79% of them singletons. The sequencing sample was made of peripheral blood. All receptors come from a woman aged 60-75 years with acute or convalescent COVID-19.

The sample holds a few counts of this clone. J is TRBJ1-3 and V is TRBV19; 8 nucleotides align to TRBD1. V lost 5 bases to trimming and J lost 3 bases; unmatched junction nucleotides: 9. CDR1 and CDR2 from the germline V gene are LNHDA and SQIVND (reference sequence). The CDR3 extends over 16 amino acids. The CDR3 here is CASSPRQGLRGNTIYF. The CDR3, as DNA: TGTGCCAGTAGTCCGAGACAGGGGCTCCGTGGAAACACCATATATTTT.

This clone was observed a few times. CDR3: CASRQEYEQYF. The CDR3, as DNA: TGTGCCAGCAGACAGGAGTACGAGCAGTACTTC. This rearrangement joins TRBV2 to TRBJ2-7, with D perhaps matching TRBD1 (5 bases). Germline loops: CDR1 SNHLY, CDR2 FYNNEI. Trimming cost V 6 bases and J 4 bases, with 7 bases left between them. The CDR3 is 11 amino acids.

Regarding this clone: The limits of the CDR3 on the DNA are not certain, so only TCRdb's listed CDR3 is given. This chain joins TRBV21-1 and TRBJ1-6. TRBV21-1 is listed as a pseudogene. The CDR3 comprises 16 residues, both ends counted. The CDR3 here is CASNPRFARGNSPLHF.

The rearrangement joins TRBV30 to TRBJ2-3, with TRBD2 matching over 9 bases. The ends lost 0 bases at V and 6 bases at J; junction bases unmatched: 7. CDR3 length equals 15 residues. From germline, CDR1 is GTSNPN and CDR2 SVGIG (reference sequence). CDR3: CAWSVGLAGLDTQYF. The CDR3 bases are TGTGCCTGGAGTGTAGGGCTAGCGGGGCTCGATACGCAGTATTTT.

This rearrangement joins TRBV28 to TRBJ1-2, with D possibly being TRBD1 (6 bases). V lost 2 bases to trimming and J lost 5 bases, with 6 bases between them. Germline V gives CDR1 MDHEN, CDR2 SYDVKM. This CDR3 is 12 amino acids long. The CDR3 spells CASSLGQYGYTF. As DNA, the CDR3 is TGTGCCAGCAGTTTAGGACAGTATGGCTACACCTTC.

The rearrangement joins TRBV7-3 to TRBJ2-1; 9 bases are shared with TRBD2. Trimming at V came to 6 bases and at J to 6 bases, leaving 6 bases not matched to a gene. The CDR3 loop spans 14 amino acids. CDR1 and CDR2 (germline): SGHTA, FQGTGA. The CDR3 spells CASSPGTSSNEQFF. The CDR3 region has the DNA TGTGCCAGCAGTCCCGGGACTAGCTCCAATGAGCAGTTCTTC. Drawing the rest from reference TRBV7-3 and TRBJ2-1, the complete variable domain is GAGVSQTPSNKVTEKGKYVELRCDPISGHTALYWYRQSLGQGPEFLIYFQGTGAADDSGLPNDRFFAVRPEGSVSTLKIQRTERGDSAVYLCASSPGTSSNEQFFGPGTRLTVL.

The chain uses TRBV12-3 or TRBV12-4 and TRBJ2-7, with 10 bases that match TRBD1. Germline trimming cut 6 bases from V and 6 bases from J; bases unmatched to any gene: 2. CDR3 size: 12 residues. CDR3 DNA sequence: TGTGCCAGCAGCCGGGACAGGGGCGAGCAGTACTTC. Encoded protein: CASSRDRGEQYF.

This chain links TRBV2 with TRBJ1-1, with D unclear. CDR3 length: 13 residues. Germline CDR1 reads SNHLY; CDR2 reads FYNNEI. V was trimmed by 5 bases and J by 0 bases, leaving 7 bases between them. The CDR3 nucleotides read TGTGCCAGCAGTCAGAAATTGAACACTGAAGCTTTCTTT. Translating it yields CASSQKLNTEAFF. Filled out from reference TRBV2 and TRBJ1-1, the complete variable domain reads EPEVTQTPSHQVTQMGQEVILRCVPISNHLYFYWYRQILGQKVEFLVSFYNNEISEKSEIFDDQFSVERPDGSNFTLKIRSTKLEDSAMYFCASSQKLNTEAFFGQGTRLTVV.

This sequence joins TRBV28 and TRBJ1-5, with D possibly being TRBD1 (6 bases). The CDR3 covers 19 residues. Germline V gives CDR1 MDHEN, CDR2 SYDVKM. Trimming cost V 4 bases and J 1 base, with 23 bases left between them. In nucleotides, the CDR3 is TGTGCCAGCAGTTCCGACAGGCTAAATCGGATGGGGAGCAATCAGCCCCAGCATTTT. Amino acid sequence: CASSSDRLNRMGSNQPQHF.

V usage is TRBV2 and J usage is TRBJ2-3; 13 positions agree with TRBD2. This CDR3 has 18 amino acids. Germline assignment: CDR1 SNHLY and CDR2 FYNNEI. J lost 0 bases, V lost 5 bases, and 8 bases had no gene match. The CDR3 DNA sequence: TGTGCCAGCAGTCCGGGACTAGCGGGATTCTCTAGCACAGATACGCAGTATTTT. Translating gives CASSPGLAGFSSTDTQYF.

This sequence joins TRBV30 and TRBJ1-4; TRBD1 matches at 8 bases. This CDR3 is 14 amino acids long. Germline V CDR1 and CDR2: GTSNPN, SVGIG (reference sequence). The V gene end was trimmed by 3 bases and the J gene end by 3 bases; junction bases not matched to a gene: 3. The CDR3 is CAWSTGGSNEKLFF. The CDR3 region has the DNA TGTGCCTGGAGCACAGGGGGTTCTAATGAAAAACTGTTTTTT.

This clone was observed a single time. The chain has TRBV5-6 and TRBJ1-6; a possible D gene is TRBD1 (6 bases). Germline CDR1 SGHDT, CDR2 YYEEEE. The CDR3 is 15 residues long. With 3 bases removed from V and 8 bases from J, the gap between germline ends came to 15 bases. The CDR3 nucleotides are TGTGCCAGCAGCTCCTACGACAGGACCGATTCACCCCTCCACTTT. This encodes CASSSYDRTDSPLHF.

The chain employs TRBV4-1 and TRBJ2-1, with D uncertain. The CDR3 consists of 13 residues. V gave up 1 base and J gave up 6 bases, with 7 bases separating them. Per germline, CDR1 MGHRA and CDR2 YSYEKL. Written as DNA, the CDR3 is TGCGCCAGCAGCCAAGTGCGGATCAATGAGCAGTTCTTC. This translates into CASSQVRINEQFF.

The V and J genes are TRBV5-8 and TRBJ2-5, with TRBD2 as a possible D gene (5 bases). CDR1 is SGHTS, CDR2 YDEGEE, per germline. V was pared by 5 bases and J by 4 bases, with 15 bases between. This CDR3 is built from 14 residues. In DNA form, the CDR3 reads TGTGCCAGCAGGGACTGGCAAGAACGAGAGACCCAGTACTTC. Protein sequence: CASRDWQERETQYF.

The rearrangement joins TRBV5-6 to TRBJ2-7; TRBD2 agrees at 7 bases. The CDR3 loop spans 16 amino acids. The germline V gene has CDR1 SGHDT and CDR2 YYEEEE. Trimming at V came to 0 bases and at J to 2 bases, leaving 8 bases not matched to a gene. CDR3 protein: CASSLASGLTPYEQYF. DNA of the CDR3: TGTGCCAGCAGCTTGGCTAGCGGACTCACCCCCTACGAGCAGTACTTC. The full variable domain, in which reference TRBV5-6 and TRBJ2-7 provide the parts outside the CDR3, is DAGVTQSPTHLIKTRGQQVTLRCSPKSGHDTVSWYQQALGQGPQFIFQYYEEEERQRGNFPDRFSGHQFPNYSSELNVNALLLGDSALYLCASSLASGLTPYEQYFGPGTRLTVT.

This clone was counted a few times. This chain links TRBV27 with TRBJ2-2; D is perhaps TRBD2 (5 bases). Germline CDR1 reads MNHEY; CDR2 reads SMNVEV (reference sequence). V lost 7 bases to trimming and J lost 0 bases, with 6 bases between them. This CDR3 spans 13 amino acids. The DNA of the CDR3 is TGTGCCAGCAAACTAGCGAACACCGGGGAGCTGTTTTTT. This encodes CASKLANTGELFF.

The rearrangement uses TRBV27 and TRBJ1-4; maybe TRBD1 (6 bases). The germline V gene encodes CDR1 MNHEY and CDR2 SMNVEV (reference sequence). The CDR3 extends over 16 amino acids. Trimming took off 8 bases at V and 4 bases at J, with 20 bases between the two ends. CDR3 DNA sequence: TGTGCCAGCGCGGGGGGGGGCCCCCAGAGTAATGAAAAACTGTTTTTT. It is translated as CASAGGGPQSNEKLFF.

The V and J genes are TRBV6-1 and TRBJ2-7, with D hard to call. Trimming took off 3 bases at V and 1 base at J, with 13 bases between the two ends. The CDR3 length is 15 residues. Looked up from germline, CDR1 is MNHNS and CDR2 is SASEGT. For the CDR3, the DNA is TGTGCCAGCAGTGATGTATCAGGTTGGTCCTACGAGCAGTACTTC. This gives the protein CASSDVSGWSYEQYF.

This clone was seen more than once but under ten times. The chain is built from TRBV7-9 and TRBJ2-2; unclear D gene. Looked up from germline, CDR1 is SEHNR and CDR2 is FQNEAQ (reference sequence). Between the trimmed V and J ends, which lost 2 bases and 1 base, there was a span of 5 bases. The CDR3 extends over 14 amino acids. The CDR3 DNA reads TGTGCCAGCAGCTTACTAGTGAACACCGGGGAGCTGTTTTTT. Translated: CASSLLVNTGELFF.

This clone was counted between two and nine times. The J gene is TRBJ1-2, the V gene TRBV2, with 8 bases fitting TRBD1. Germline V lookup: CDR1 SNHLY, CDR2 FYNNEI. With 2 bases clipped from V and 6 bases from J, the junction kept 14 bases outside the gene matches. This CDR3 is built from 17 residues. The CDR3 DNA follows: TGTGCCAGCAGTGAAAACCCCAATCTGAGACAGGGGAATGGCTACACCTTC. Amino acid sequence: CASSENPNLRQGNGYTF.

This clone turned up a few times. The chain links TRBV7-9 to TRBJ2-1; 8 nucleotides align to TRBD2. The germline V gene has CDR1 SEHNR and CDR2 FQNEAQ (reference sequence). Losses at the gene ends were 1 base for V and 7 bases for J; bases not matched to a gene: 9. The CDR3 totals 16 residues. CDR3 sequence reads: CASSLVIGGAWNEQFF. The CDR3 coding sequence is TGTGCCAGCAGCTTAGTTATCGGGGGGGCTTGGAATGAGCAGTTCTTC.

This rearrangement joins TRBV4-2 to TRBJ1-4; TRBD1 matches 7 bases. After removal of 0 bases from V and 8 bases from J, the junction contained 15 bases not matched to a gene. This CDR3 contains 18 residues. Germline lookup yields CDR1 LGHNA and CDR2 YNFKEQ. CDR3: CASSQEPTRRQGNEKLFF. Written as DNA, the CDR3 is TGTGCCAGCAGCCAAGAACCTACTCGAAGACAGGGCAACGAAAAACTGTTTTTT.

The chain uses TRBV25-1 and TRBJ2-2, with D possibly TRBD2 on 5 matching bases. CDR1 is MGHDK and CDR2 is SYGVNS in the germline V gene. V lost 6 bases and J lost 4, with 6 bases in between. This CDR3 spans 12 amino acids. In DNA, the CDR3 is TGTGCCAGCAGGCGGGCCACCGGGGAGCTGTTTTTT. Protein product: CASRRATGELFF.

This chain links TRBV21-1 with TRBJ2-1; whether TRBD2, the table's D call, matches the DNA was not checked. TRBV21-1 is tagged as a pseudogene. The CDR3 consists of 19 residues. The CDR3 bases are TGTGCCAGCAGCAGACCGGGGACTAGCGGGAGGACGACCTACAATGAGCAGTTCTTC. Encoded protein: CASSRPGTSGRTTYNEQFF.

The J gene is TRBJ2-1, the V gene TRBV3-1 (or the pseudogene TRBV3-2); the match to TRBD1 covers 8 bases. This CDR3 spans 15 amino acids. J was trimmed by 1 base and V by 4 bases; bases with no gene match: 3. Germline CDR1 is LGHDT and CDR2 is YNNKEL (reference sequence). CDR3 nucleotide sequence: TGTGCCAGCAGCCGCGACAGGGGTTCCTACAATGAGCAGTTCTTC. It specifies CASSRDRGSYNEQFF.

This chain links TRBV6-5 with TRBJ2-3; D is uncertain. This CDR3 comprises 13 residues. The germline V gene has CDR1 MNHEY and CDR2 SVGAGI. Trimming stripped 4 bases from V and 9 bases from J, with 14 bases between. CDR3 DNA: TGTGCCAGCAGTTTGAGTACCTCCATGACGCAGTATTTT. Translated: CASSLSTSMTQYF.

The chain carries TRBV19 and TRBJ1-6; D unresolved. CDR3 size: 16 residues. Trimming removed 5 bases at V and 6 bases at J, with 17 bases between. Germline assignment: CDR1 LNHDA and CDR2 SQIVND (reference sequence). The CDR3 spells CASSAGNGWSNSPLHF. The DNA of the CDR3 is TGTGCCAGTAGTGCCGGGAACGGGTGGAGTAATTCACCCCTCCACTTT.

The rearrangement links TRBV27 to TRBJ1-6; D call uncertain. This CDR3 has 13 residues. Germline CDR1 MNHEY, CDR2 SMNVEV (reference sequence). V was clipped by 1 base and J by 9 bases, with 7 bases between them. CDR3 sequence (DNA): TGTGCCAGCAGTTTATACAGTAGTTCACCCCTCCACTTT. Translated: CASSLYSSSPLHF.

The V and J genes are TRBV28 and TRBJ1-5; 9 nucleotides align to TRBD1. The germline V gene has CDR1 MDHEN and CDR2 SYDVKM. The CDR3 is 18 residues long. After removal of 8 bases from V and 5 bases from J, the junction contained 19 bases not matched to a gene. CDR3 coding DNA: TGTGCCAGCTGGGTTACAGGGGGCCGGCCCCGCTTCGATCAGCCCCAGCATTTT. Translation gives CASWVTGGRPRFDQPQHF.

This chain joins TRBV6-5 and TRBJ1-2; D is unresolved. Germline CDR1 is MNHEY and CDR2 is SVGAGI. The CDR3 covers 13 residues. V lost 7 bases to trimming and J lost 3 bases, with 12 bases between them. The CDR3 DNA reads TGTGCCAGCACCGTACACACCTACTATGGCTACACCTTC. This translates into CASTVHTYYGYTF.

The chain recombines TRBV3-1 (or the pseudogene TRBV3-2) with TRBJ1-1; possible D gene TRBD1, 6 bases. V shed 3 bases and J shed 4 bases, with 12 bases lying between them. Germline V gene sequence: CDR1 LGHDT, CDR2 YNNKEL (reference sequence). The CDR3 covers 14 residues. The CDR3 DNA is TGTGCCAGCAGCCAGGGAGGGGGTTTCACTGAAGCTTTCTTT. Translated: CASSQGGGFTEAFF.

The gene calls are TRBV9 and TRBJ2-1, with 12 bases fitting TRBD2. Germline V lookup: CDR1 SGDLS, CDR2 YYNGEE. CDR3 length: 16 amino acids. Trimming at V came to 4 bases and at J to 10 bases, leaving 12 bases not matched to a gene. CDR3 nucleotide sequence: TGTGCCAGCAGCAACCCTAGCGGGGGGGTGGAGACGGAGCAGTTCTTC. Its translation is CASSNPSGGVETEQFF.